This TCR beta chain was obtained from a study of T cells after yellow fever vaccination. Study conclusions and caveats: Clonotypes found in both CD4 and CD8 compartments made up a small share. Contamination of FACS-sorted repertoires by abundant clonotypes from the bulk population could occur. Most clones from primary vaccination resurfaced after the booster (around 97% CD4, around 90% CD8).

This clonotype was picked up a small number of times. The TCR cDNA carried a universal primer site and UMIs from 5'RACE template switching. TCRdb re-derived calls from the 5' RACE reads in MiXCR, one entry per CDR3 protein. The sample contains 50,000 to 60,000 distinct CDR3 sequences, 6.5% to 8.5% of which appear only once. Germline CDR1 and CDR2: MNHEY and SMNVEV (reference sequence). CDR3 length: 18 amino acids. V lost 4 bases to trimming and J lost 4 bases; unmatched junction nucleotides: 12. The chain combines TRBV27 with TRBJ2-2, with 10 nucleotides matching TRBD2. The TCR sequence derives from a man aged 18 to 35 who received the YFV17D yellow fever vaccine. Sequencing used CD8+ T cells not binding an NS4B(214-222) dextramer, sorted from PBMCs, obtained about 41 days after the first yellow fever vaccination. This chain's CDR3 is CASSSLALAGVFTGELFF. The CDR3 coding sequence is TGTGCCAGCAGTTCCCTCGCCCTAGCGGGGGTATTCACCGGGGAGCTGTTTTTT.